This passage covers 30 T cell receptor beta chains from one sample sequenced in a study of blood T cells in healthy people across ages. Primers used in a second PCR of roughly 6 to 11 cycles were a sample-barcoded 5' primer and a J-beta primer mix. From the 5' RACE reads, TCRdb called clonotypes with MiXCR, one entry per CDR3 protein. The sample has roughly 1.5 million distinct CDR3 sequences, around 40% seen once. The source material was blood. The receptors derive from a woman aged 18-30 years in good health.

This sequence joins TRBV20-1 and TRBJ1-5; TRBD1 matches at 7 bases. V shed 3 bases and J 8 bases; nucleotides not matched to a gene: 7. There are 13 residues in the CDR3. Looked up from germline, CDR1 is DFQATT and CDR2 is SNEGSKA (reference sequence). In DNA, the CDR3 is TGCAGTGCTAGGGACAGGTGGATGGAGCCCCAGCATTTT. It specifies CSARDRWMEPQHF.

Comment on this clonotype: A much larger clone differs by one base, so this may be a read error. The chain employs TRBV27 and TRBJ2-3; D uncertain. Germline assignment: CDR1 MNHEY and CDR2 SMNVEV (reference sequence). The CDR3 length is 15 residues. V was cut by 5 bases and J by 0 bases, with 12 bases left in between. The CDR3 protein is CASSPWADSTDTQYF. CDR3 nucleotide sequence: TGTGCCAGCAGTCCCTGGGCGGACAGCACAGATACGCAGTATTTT.

This clonotype was seen only a few times. The rearrangement uses TRBV6-2 or TRBV6-3 and TRBJ2-1; the D is unclear. There are 13 residues in the CDR3. The V end lost 6 bases, the J end lost 3 bases, and 9 bases lay between the germline ends. The germline V gene encodes CDR1 MNHEY and CDR2 SVGEGT. CDR3 region: CASSVLLYNEQFF. The CDR3 nucleotides read TGTGCCAGCAGCGTCTTGCTCTACAATGAGCAGTTCTTC.

This clonotype was seen more than once but under ten times. J is TRBJ2-4 and V is TRBV27; possible D gene TRBD2, 6 bases. The CDR3 contains 14 residues. Germline V gene sequence: CDR1 MNHEY, CDR2 SMNVEV (reference sequence). V was cut by 8 bases and J by 0 bases, with 11 bases left in between. CDR3 in DNA: TGTGCCAGCCGAACGGGACTAGCCAAAAACATTCAGTACTTC. It is translated as CASRTGLAKNIQYF.

The chain couples TRBV29-1 to TRBJ1-2; 7 positions match TRBD1. CDR3 length: 16 amino acids. Germline V CDR1 and CDR2: SQVTM, ANQGSEA. The ends lost 4 bases at V and 4 bases at J; junction bases unmatched: 15. The CDR3 protein is CSVATRAGQTFYGYTF. The CDR3 DNA reads as TGCAGCGTTGCCACCCGGGCGGGACAGACCTTCTATGGCTACACCTTC.

CDR3 in DNA: TGTGCCAGCAGCGTAGATCTAGCGGGGGGGCTAGTGGAGCAGTTCTTC. It encodes CASSVDLAGGLVEQFF. The rearrangement uses TRBV9 and TRBJ2-1, with 12 bases that match TRBD2. Germline V CDR1 and CDR2: SGDLS, YYNGEE. The CDR3 sequence is 16 residues long. The J segment lost 10 bases and the V segment lost 0 bases, leaving 8 bases of the junction unmatched.

On this clonotype: One base away lies a much larger clone, so this may be a sequencing read error. The rearrangement uses TRBV6-1 and TRBJ2-1, with D unresolved. Germline V gene lookup returns CDR1 MNHNS and CDR2 SASEGT. V lost 8 bases, J lost 6 bases, and 11 bases lay in between. The CDR3 has 12 amino acids. As DNA, the CDR3 is TGTGCCAGCGGTTTATCCCGCAATGAGCAGTTCTTC. This gives the protein CASGLSRNEQFF.

Here the CDR3 DNA reads TGTGCCAGCAGCTACGGTGCGCAGCTAGCTTCCTACGAGCAGTACTTC. As protein: CASSYGAQLASYEQYF. This chain uses TRBV7-8 with TRBJ2-7, with D perhaps TRBD2 (5 bases). The V gene lost 4 bases and the J gene lost 1 base, with 17 bases spanning the gap. CDR3 length equals 16 residues. The germline V gene has CDR1 SGHVS and CDR2 FQNEAQ.

The chain joins TRBV28 to TRBJ2-4; tentative D call: TRBD2 (7 bases). This CDR3 has 13 amino acids. Trimming removed 5 bases from V and 13 bases from J, with 18 bases in between. Germline V gene sequence: CDR1 MDHEN, CDR2 SYDVKM. The CDR3 spells CASSNHREGEQYF. CDR3 nucleotides: TGTGCCAGCAGTAACCACAGGGAGGGGGAGCAGTACTTC.

The chain joins TRBV20-1 to TRBJ1-2, with TRBD1 matching over 9 bases. CDR1 DFQATT and CDR2 SNEGSKA come from the germline V gene (reference sequence). This CDR3 contains 14 residues. With 6 bases clipped from V and 4 bases from J, the junction kept 9 bases outside the gene matches. CDR3 DNA sequence: TGCAGTGCATTGACAGGGACAGGGTCCTATGGCTACACCTTC. Amino acid sequence: CSALTGTGSYGYTF.

This clonotype was seen just once. This chain joins TRBV25-1 and TRBJ1-2; D is unresolved. Trimming left V 6 bases short and J 6 bases short, with 8 bases between. The CDR3 length is 11 residues. Germline loops: CDR1 MGHDK, CDR2 SYGVNS. The CDR3 spells CASSGQHGYTF. The CDR3 region has the DNA TGTGCCAGCAGCGGGCAGCATGGCTACACCTTC.

V is TRBV6-2 or TRBV6-3 and J is TRBJ2-3, with 7 bases identical to TRBD2. The germline gives CDR1 MNHEY, CDR2 SVGEGT. The CDR3 consists of 15 residues. J gave up 5 bases and V 1 base, and 6 bases lay outside the gene matches. The CDR3 DNA reads TGTGCCAGCAGTTACTGGAGCGGGGCTGGAGATACGCAGTATTTT. Translation gives CASSYWSGAGDTQYF.

There are a few counts of this clonotype. This rearrangement joins TRBV5-1 to TRBJ2-1; tentatively, D is TRBD1 (6 bases). Trimming shortened V by 1 base and J by 5 bases, and 10 bases separated the two germline ends. This CDR3 region has 14 residues. Per germline, CDR1 SGHRS and CDR2 YFSETQ. Here the CDR3 reads CASSLNRVDNEQFF. CDR3 sequence (DNA): TGCGCCAGCAGCTTGAACAGGGTGGACAATGAGCAGTTCTTC.

This clonotype was found once. The chain carries TRBV29-1 and TRBJ2-3; D is possibly TRBD1 or TRBD2 (5 bases each). The germline gives CDR1 SQVTM, CDR2 ANQGSEA. V lost 5 bases, J lost 1 base, and 13 bases lay in between. This CDR3 has 14 residues. The CDR3 spells CSVNPQGRTDTQYF. The DNA of the CDR3 is TGCAGCGTTAACCCCCAGGGACGCACAGATACGCAGTATTTT.

For the CDR3, the DNA is TGTGCCAGCGGGCAAAGGGATTACGAGCAGTACTTC. Its translation is CASGQRDYEQYF. The chain recombines TRBV27 with TRBJ2-7; D is undetermined. V was cut by 8 bases and J by 4 bases, with 12 bases left in between. Germline CDR1 reads MNHEY; CDR2 reads SMNVEV (reference sequence). The CDR3 is 12 residues long.

This clonotype was counted only a few times. The rearrangement joins TRBV12-3 or TRBV12-4 to TRBJ1-1; D is unclear. V was cut by 7 bases and J by 4 bases, with 13 bases left in between. The CDR3 is made up of 13 amino acids. CDR3 protein: CASKLMVSTEAFF. In DNA form, the CDR3 reads TGTGCCAGCAAGCTCATGGTGTCCACTGAAGCTTTCTTT.

CDR3 nucleotides: TGCGCCAGCAGCTTGGCGGGCAGGTCAGCGGCTTTCTTT. It specifies CASSLAGRSAAFF. The rearrangement links TRBV5-1 to TRBJ1-1; D is undetermined. V was pared by 0 bases and J by 11 bases, with 14 bases between. Germline V gene lookup returns CDR1 SGHRS and CDR2 YFSETQ. This CDR3 is 13 amino acids long.

This clonotype has ten or more counts. The chain uses TRBV29-1 and TRBJ2-1, with TRBD1 identical over 8 bases. The CDR3 is made up of 15 amino acids. The V gene's germline CDR1 is SQVTM and CDR2 ANQGSEA. With 6 bases clipped from V and 1 base from J, the junction kept 8 bases outside the gene matches. CDR3 residues: CSVVPGGYSYNEQFF. The CDR3 DNA reads TGCAGCGTCGTTCCAGGGGGCTATTCCTACAATGAGCAGTTCTTC.

On this clonotype: A much larger clone sits a single nucleotide away, making a read error possible. This rearrangement joins TRBV29-1 to TRBJ2-1; D remains unclear. Germline CDR1 is SQVTM and CDR2 is ANQGSEA. Trimming cost V 7 bases and J 5 bases, with 12 bases left between them. The CDR3 runs 12 residues. The CDR3 spells CSAVPDNNEQFF. The CDR3, as DNA: TGCAGCGCCGTCCCCGATAACAATGAGCAGTTCTTC.

The V gene is TRBV27, the J gene TRBJ2-6, with D possibly being TRBD2 (5 bases). The CDR3 has 14 amino acids. Trimming left V 3 bases short and J 7 bases short, with 10 bases between. Germline CDR1 MNHEY, CDR2 SMNVEV (reference sequence). CDR3 loop: CASSFIGVANVLTF. CDR3 DNA: TGTGCCAGCAGTTTTATCGGGGTCGCCAACGTCCTGACTTTC.

This rearrangement joins TRBV7-8 to TRBJ2-1, with 8 positions matching TRBD2. V dropped 2 bases and J dropped 7; count of bases not matched to a gene: 13. The germline gives CDR1 SGHVS, CDR2 FQNEAQ. This CDR3 is 17 amino acids long. CDR3 bases: TGTGCCAGCAGCTTATTAAGCGGGAGTCGAGTGGTGAATGAGCAGTTCTTC. This sequence encodes CASSLLSGSRVVNEQFF.

The rearrangement links TRBV5-1 to TRBJ2-7; 11 positions agree with TRBD1. This CDR3 is 19 amino acids long. From germline, CDR1 is SGHRS and CDR2 YFSETQ. Losses at the gene ends were 0 bases for V and 2 bases for J; bases not matched to a gene: 13. The CDR3 coding sequence is TGCGCCAGCAGCTTGGGGACCGGGACAGGGGGTTATTGGACCTACGAGCAGTACTTC. This encodes CASSLGTGTGGYWTYEQYF.

This clonotype was observed at least ten times. The chain has TRBV27 and TRBJ2-1, with 7 bases fitting TRBD1. The V segment lost 4 bases and the J segment 4 bases; nucleotides outside the gene matches: 1. In germline, CDR1 is MNHEY, CDR2 SMNVEV (reference sequence). This CDR3 has 13 residues. CDR3 amino acids: CASSWGQYNEQFF. CDR3 bases: TGTGCCAGCAGTTGGGGACAGTACAATGAGCAGTTCTTC.

The chain has TRBV5-1 and TRBJ2-3; 14 bases line up with TRBD2. The ends lost 2 bases at V and 3 bases at J; junction bases unmatched: 2. This CDR3 contains 16 residues. Germline CDR1 SGHRS, CDR2 YFSETQ. The CDR3: CASSFWTSGGTDTQYF. The CDR3 DNA follows: TGCGCCAGCAGCTTCTGGACTAGCGGGGGGACAGATACGCAGTATTTT.

Only a few counts were recorded for this clonotype. The gene calls are TRBV4-2 and TRBJ2-1, with TRBD2 matching 9 bases. V trimming: 0 bases; J trimming: 0 bases; junction bases outside the gene matches: 6. In germline, CDR1 is LGHNA, CDR2 YNFKEQ. The CDR3 spans 18 residues. This CDR3 is CASSQDPSGGSSYNEQFF. The CDR3 DNA reads TGTGCCAGCAGCCAAGATCCGAGCGGGGGGAGCTCCTACAATGAGCAGTTCTTC.

This clonotype has more than one count but fewer than ten. The CDR3 DNA is TGTGCCAGCAGCCCCCTGGGACTTAGCACAGATACGCAGTATTTT. Its translation: CASSPLGLSTDTQYF. The J gene is TRBJ2-3, the V gene TRBV3-1, with D maybe TRBD2 (6 bases). CDR1 is LGHDT, CDR2 YNNKEL, per germline (reference sequence). The V and J ends lost 4 bases and 0 bases respectively, with 11 bases between them. This CDR3 has 15 residues.

The chain employs TRBV28 and TRBJ2-7, with a possible D match to TRBD1 (6 bases). V lost 2 bases and J lost 4, with 30 bases in between. Germline V lookup: CDR1 MDHEN, CDR2 SYDVKM. The CDR3 consists of 20 residues. The CDR3 DNA reads TGTGCCAGCAGTTTACCCCCACTGGGAACAGGGCCAGGAGTTGCTTACGAGCAGTACTTC. Translating gives CASSLPPLGTGPGVAYEQYF.

CDR3 amino acids: CASSPDSAYGYTF. The CDR3 DNA is TGTGCCAGCAGTCCGGACAGTGCTTATGGCTACACCTTC. The V call is TRBV12-3 or TRBV12-4, the J call TRBJ1-2; perhaps TRBD1 as D (6 bases). Trimming removed 5 bases from V and 5 bases from J, with 12 bases in between. This CDR3 spans 13 amino acids.

This sequence joins TRBV27 and TRBJ1-2; maybe TRBD1 (5 bases). Trimming stripped 0 bases from V and 8 bases from J, with 10 bases between. The CDR3 loop spans 13 amino acids. The germline CDR1 and CDR2 sequences are MNHEY and SMNVEV (reference sequence). CDR3 sequence reads: CASSLSGREGYTF. CDR3 coding DNA: TGTGCCAGCAGTTTATCGGGGCGCGAGGGCTACACCTTC.

The chain joins TRBV5-5 to TRBJ2-3, with 8 bases lining up with TRBD2. Germline V gene sequence: CDR1 SGHKS, CDR2 YYEKEE (reference sequence). V was pared by 0 bases and J by 2 bases, with 5 bases of the junction left unmatched. This CDR3 contains 16 residues. CDR3 amino acids: CASSLVAGTITDTQYF. The CDR3 DNA is TGTGCCAGCAGCTTGGTAGCGGGGACGATCACAGATACGCAGTATTTT.